This TCR beta chain was sequenced for a study of cytomegalovirus exposure and HLA in healthy donors. This clone has only a few counts. V lost 0 bases to trimming and J lost 6 bases; unmatched junction nucleotides: 9. This CDR3 is 17 amino acids long. Looked up from germline, CDR1 is MGHRA and CDR2 is YSYEKL. The PCR ran on 60 Vbeta and 13 Jbeta primers. The repertoire was sequenced with immunoSEQ multiplex PCR; TCRdb's copy has only in-frame clones and lacks some. The data hold roughly 120,000 clones, with 70% to 75% observed a single time. The chain combines TRBV4-1 with TRBJ2-2; 8 bases match TRBD1. The origin of this receptor is a woman aged 18-35 years in good health and CMV-seronegative. The sample comprised PBMCs. CDR3 residues: CASSQDPRGRPPGELFF. The CDR3 region has the DNA TGCGCCAGCAGCCAAGACCCCAGGGGGCGTCCCCCCGGGGAGCTGTTTTTT.